Shown below are 2 T cell receptor beta chains from a single sample sequenced in a study of early T cells in non-severe SARS-CoV-2 infection. MiXCR, applied by TCRdb to the 5' RACE reads, yields one record per CDR3 protein. Altogether under 95,000 distinct CDR3 sequences are present, approximately 12% being singletons, with the ten largest covering 3.4%. Sequencing input: whole blood. These receptors came from an adult who was a healthcare worker with PCR-confirmed SARS-CoV-2 infection or an uninfected control (not recorded which).

CDR3 in DNA: TGTGCCAGCCGGGACTGGGGGTTAGGCATTCAGTACTTC. Encoded protein: CASRDWGLGIQYF. The J gene is TRBJ2-4, the V gene TRBV30, with TRBD2 as a possible D gene (6 bases). This CDR3 region has 13 residues. V lost 8 bases and J 9 bases, leaving 20 bases between the germline ends. Germline-derived CDR1 and CDR2 are GTSNPN and SVGIG (reference sequence).

This clonotype was observed at least ten times. This chain joins TRBV6-4 and TRBJ2-3, with 7 bases identical to TRBD1. V was clipped by 0 bases and J by 4 bases; unmatched bases: 1. The CDR3 covers 14 residues. Germline V gives CDR1 MRHNA, CDR2 SNTAGT. The CDR3 DNA reads TGTGCCAGCAGTGACTCAGGGGGCGCAGATACGCAGTATTTT. This gives the protein CASSDSGGADTQYF.